The source of this TCR beta chain is a study of early T cells in non-severe SARS-CoV-2 infection. In TCRdb, the 5' RACE reads were re-called with MiXCR into one record per CDR3 protein. This sample carries more than 20,000 distinct CDR3 sequences, less than 6% of them seen once, and the ten largest clones take 2% to 3%. In this sample, this clonotype turned up many times. CDR3 length equals 17 residues. V lost 6 bases and J lost 0; bases outside the gene matches: 8. CDR1 and CDR2 from the germline V gene are SNHLY and FYNNEI. The source material was whole blood. The sequence was collected from an adult who was a healthcare worker with PCR-confirmed SARS-CoV-2 infection or an uninfected control (not recorded which). The chain combines TRBV2 with TRBJ2-4; the match to TRBD2 covers 10 bases. CDR3 protein: CASREEVAGGAKNIQYF. The CDR3 region has the DNA TGTGCCAGCAGGGAGGAGGTAGCGGGGGGAGCCAAAAACATTCAGTACTTC.